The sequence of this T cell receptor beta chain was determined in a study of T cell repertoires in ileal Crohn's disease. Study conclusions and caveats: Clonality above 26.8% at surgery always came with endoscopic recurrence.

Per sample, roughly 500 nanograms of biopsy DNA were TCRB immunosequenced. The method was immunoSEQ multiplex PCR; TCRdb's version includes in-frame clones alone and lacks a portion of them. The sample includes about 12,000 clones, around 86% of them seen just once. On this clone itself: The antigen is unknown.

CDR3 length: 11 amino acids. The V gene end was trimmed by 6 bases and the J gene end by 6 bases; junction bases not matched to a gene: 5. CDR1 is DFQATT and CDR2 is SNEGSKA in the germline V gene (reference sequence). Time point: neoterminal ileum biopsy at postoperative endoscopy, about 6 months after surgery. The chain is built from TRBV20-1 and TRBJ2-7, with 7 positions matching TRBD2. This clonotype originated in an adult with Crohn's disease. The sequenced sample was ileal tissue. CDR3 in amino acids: CSARLAAEQYF. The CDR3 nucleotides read TGCAGTGCCAGACTAGCTGCCGAGCAGTACTTC.